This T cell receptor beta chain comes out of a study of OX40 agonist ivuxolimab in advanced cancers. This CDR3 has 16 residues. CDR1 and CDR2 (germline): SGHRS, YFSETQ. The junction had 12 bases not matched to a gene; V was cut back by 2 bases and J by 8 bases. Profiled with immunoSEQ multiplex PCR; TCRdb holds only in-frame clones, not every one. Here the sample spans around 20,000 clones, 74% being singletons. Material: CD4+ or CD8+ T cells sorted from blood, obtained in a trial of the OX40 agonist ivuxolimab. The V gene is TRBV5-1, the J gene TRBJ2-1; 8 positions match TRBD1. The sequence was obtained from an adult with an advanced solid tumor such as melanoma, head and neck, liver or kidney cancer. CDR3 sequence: CASSFSTSGTGDEQFF. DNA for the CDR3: TGCGCCAGCAGCTTTTCCACTTCCGGGACAGGCGATGAGCAGTTCTTC. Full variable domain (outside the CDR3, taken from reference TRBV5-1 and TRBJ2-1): KAGVTQTPRYLIKTRGQQVTLSCSPISGHRSVSWYQQTPGQGLQFLFEYFSETQRNKGNFPGRFSGRQFSNSRSEMNVSTLELGDSALYLCASSFSTSGTGDEQFFGPGTRLTVL.